These 29 T cell receptor beta chains were all obtained from the same sample, sequenced in a study of cytomegalovirus exposure and HLA in healthy donors. Clones were read by immunoSEQ multiplex PCR, and TCRdb kept only the in-frame ones, dropping some. This table has about 360,000 clones, about nine tenths appearing once. The sequencing sample was made of PBMCs. Every receptor here comes from a woman under 30 in good health and CMV-seronegative.

The chain has TRBV6-1 and TRBJ2-7, with D tentatively TRBD1 (6 bases). V was shortened by 0 bases and J by 3 bases, with 12 bases between the two germline ends. Germline values: CDR1 MNHNS, CDR2 SASEGT. This CDR3 region has 15 residues. The DNA for the CDR3 is TGTGCCAGCAGTGAAGCCCCGGGACAAATCTACGAGCAGTACTTC. It yields the protein CASSEAPGQIYEQYF.

This rearrangement joins TRBV18 to TRBJ1-1; unclear D gene. Germline CDR1 and CDR2: KGHSH and LQKENI. V gave up 3 bases and J gave up 6 bases, with 8 bases separating them. CDR3 length: 12 residues. CDR3 sequence: CASSPGRAEAFF. DNA of the CDR3: TGTGCCAGCTCACCGGGGAGGGCTGAAGCTTTCTTT.

This clone showed up just once. The chain uses TRBV10-3 and TRBJ1-1; a weak D match, TRBD1 (6 bases). V lost 6 bases and J lost 6, with 20 bases in between. The CDR3 is made up of 15 amino acids. The germline V gene has CDR1 ENHRY and CDR2 SYGVKD. The CDR3 spells CAISPENQGSPEAFF. The CDR3 DNA reads TGTGCCATCAGCCCAGAGAATCAGGGGAGCCCTGAAGCTTTCTTT.

In DNA, the CDR3 is TGTGCTAGTGGTTTGGGGACTAGCGGGAGCGGGACAGATACGCAGTATTTT. Protein product: CASGLGTSGSGTDTQYF. V and J are TRBV12-5 and TRBJ2-3; 13 nucleotides agree with TRBD2. This CDR3 comprises 17 residues. Germline V gene data show CDR1 as LGHNT and CDR2 as FRNRAP. Germline trimming cut 1 base from V and 3 bases from J; bases unmatched to any gene: 4.

Notes on this clone: The same CDR3 arises from other DNA sequences in this sample as well. V gene TRBV27 combines with J gene TRBJ2-7; D gene uncertain. V dropped 4 bases and J dropped 3 bases, with 4 bases sitting between them. The CDR3 is 11 amino acids. CDR1 and CDR2 (germline): MNHEY, SMNVEV (reference sequence). In nucleotides, the CDR3 is TGTGCCAGCAGTTCTTACTACGAGCAGTACTTC. It is translated as CASSSYYEQYF.

V usage is TRBV6-1 and J usage is TRBJ2-7, with D maybe TRBD1 (5 bases). Germline V gives CDR1 MNHNS, CDR2 SASEGT. This CDR3 is 14 amino acids long. V lost 2 bases and J 5 bases, leaving 13 bases between the germline ends. CDR3: CASSERVLQDEQYF. CDR3 bases: TGTGCCAGCAGTGAAAGGGTCCTACAGGACGAGCAGTACTTC.

This rearrangement joins TRBV6-1 to TRBJ2-7, with D tentatively TRBD2 (6 bases). Germline assignment: CDR1 MNHNS and CDR2 SASEGT. This CDR3 is 12 amino acids long. The germline V and J ends were trimmed by 6 bases and 0 bases, with 6 bases remaining between them. CDR3 in DNA: TGTGCCAGCAGCGGGGGCTCCTACGAGCAGTACTTC. Protein: CASSGGSYEQYF.

This sequence joins TRBV19 and TRBJ2-7; 10 nucleotides match TRBD1. The CDR3 loop spans 15 amino acids. The germline CDR1 and CDR2 sequences are LNHDA and SQIVND (reference sequence). The junction had 6 bases not matched to a gene; V was cut back by 6 bases and J by 1 base. As DNA, the CDR3 is TGTGCCAGTAGGGCCGGGACAGGGGCTTCCTACGAGCAGTACTTC. It yields the protein CASRAGTGASYEQYF.

CDR3 nucleotide sequence: TGTGCCAGCAGCTTAAAGGCGGGCCACGAGCAGTACTTC. Translating it yields CASSLKAGHEQYF. The V gene is TRBV7-9, the J gene TRBJ2-7; D possibly corresponds to TRBD2 (5 bases). The germline V and J ends were trimmed by 2 bases and 5 bases, with 10 bases remaining between them. Germline CDR1 is SEHNR and CDR2 is FQNEAQ (reference sequence). There are 13 residues in the CDR3.

The CDR3, as DNA: TGCAGCGTCCCGATGCGGGAGACCCAGTACTTC. Residues: CSVPMRETQYF. J is TRBJ2-5 and V is TRBV29-1, with no clear D. Trimming removed 6 bases at V and 5 bases at J, with 10 bases between. This CDR3 has 11 residues. Germline lookup yields CDR1 SQVTM and CDR2 ANQGSEA.

This clone showed up just a few times. The chain is built from TRBV29-1 and TRBJ2-5; 10 bases match TRBD1. The germline V gene encodes CDR1 SQVTM and CDR2 ANQGSEA. This CDR3 comprises 14 residues. The trim removed 6 bases at V and 5 bases at J, leaving 9 bases unmatched. CDR3 loop: CSVYDRGQGETQYF. The CDR3 DNA reads as TGCAGCGTCTATGACAGGGGGCAAGGGGAGACCCAGTACTTC.

V is TRBV5-1 and J is TRBJ2-1, with D unclear. Looked up from germline, CDR1 is SGHRS and CDR2 is YFSETQ. Between the trimmed V and J ends, which lost 2 bases and 2 bases, there was a span of 5 bases. The CDR3 runs to 13 residues. The CDR3 is CASSFRAYNEQFF. The CDR3 bases are TGCGCCAGCAGCTTCCGGGCCTACAATGAGCAGTTCTTC.

The chain combines TRBV2 with TRBJ1-2, with 7 bases aligning to TRBD1. V was clipped by 8 bases and J by 0 bases; unmatched bases: 9. This CDR3 is 15 amino acids long. Germline loops: CDR1 SNHLY, CDR2 FYNNEI. CDR3 DNA: TGTGCCAGCGAAGGTAGACAGGGATCTAACTATGGCTACACCTTC. This gives the protein CASEGRQGSNYGYTF.

The chain couples TRBV15 to TRBJ2-7; D remains unclear. V was trimmed by 1 base and J by 3 bases, leaving 10 bases between them. The germline V gene encodes CDR1 LNHNV and CDR2 YYDKDF (reference sequence). The CDR3 contains 14 residues. The CDR3 sequence: CATSRAAQDYEQYF. CDR3 DNA sequence: TGTGCCACCAGCAGAGCAGCCCAGGACTACGAGCAGTACTTC.

The rearrangement uses TRBV4-1 and TRBJ1-1; D call uncertain. Trimming took 0 bases from V and 0 from J, leaving 17 bases between them. The CDR3 consists of 18 residues. The germline V gene has CDR1 MGHRA and CDR2 YSYEKL. CDR3 nucleotides: TGCGCCAGCAGCCAAGATATCGCGGGGATCCACATGAACACTGAAGCTTTCTTT. Translating gives CASSQDIAGIHMNTEAFF.

This chain connects TRBV6-6 to TRBJ1-1; possibly TRBD1 for D (5 bases). Germline V gene sequence: CDR1 MNHNY, CDR2 SVGAGI (reference sequence). This CDR3 contains 15 residues. V was cut by 5 bases and J by 2 bases, with 15 bases left in between. The CDR3 protein is CASSPLLRGNTEAFF. In DNA, the CDR3 is TGTGCCAGCAGTCCCCTATTAAGGGGCAACACTGAAGCTTTCTTT.

V gene TRBV10-2 combines with J gene TRBJ2-5; 10 bases agree with TRBD2. Germline CDR1 and CDR2: WSHSY and SAAADI. V was clipped by 7 bases and J by 1 base; unmatched bases: 6. CDR3 length: 15 amino acids. DNA of the CDR3: TGCGCCAGCATGCTAGCGGGAGCCCTCCAAGAGACCCAGTACTTC. This gives the protein CASMLAGALQETQYF.

V and J are TRBV28 and TRBJ1-1; a weak D match, TRBD1 (5 bases). The CDR3 runs 14 residues. Germline CDR1 reads MDHEN; CDR2 reads SYDVKM. Trimming took 1 base from V and 2 from J, leaving 8 bases between them. The CDR3 DNA is TGTGCCAGCAGTTTATCTGGGGCAAACACTGAAGCTTTCTTT. Amino acid sequence: CASSLSGANTEAFF.

The CDR3 region has the DNA TGTGCCAGTAGTCTGGGACAGCAGAACACTGAAGCTTTCTTT. Its translation is CASSLGQQNTEAFF. The V gene is TRBV19, the J gene TRBJ1-1; the match to TRBD1 covers 7 bases. The V gene's germline CDR1 is LNHDA and CDR2 SQIVND (reference sequence). The CDR3 length is 14 residues. Losses at the gene ends were 5 bases for V and 1 base for J; bases not matched to a gene: 4.

J is TRBJ2-5 and V is TRBV5-1; TRBD2 agrees at 9 bases. The V and J ends lost 4 bases and 4 bases, in that order; junction bases with no gene match: 14. The germline V gene has CDR1 SGHRS and CDR2 YFSETQ. CDR3 size: 17 residues. DNA for the CDR3: TGCGCCAGCAGCCGGGGGGGTTATCCGGGACTAGCAGAGACCCAGTACTTC. Amino acids: CASSRGGYPGLAETQYF.

The J gene is TRBJ2-7, the V gene TRBV7-3; maybe TRBD1 (5 bases). The ends were cut back, 5 bases at V and 0 bases at J, with 14 bases in the middle. Per the germline V gene, CDR1 is SGHTA and CDR2 is FQGTGA. The CDR3 consists of 15 residues. The CDR3 DNA follows: TGTGCCAGCAGCCCTAGGGGCGGCCCCTCCTACGAGCAGTACTTC. Encoded protein: CASSPRGGPSYEQYF.

The rearrangement uses TRBV28 and TRBJ2-2, with D possibly matching TRBD2 (6 bases). Germline CDR1 is MDHEN and CDR2 is SYDVKM. CDR3 length equals 14 residues. The V end was cut by 3 bases, the J end by 8 bases, with 13 bases between. The CDR3: CASSFQGTSGELFF. DNA for the CDR3: TGTGCCAGCAGTTTTCAAGGGACTTCTGGGGAGCTGTTTTTT.

J is TRBJ1-2 and V is TRBV25-1; 8 bases map to TRBD1. With 8 bases clipped from V and 2 bases from J, the junction kept 4 bases outside the gene matches. Germline lookup yields CDR1 MGHDK and CDR2 SYGVNS. The CDR3 is 13 amino acids. This CDR3 is CASFGDRNYGYTF. In nucleotides, the CDR3 is TGTGCCAGCTTCGGGGACAGGAACTATGGCTACACCTTC.

The V gene is TRBV2, the J gene TRBJ1-3; D not resolved. Germline lookup yields CDR1 SNHLY and CDR2 FYNNEI. This CDR3 contains 13 residues. V was clipped by 7 bases and J by 8 bases, with 15 bases between them. The CDR3: CASKQGVEDTIYF. DNA for the CDR3: TGTGCCAGCAAACAAGGAGTCGAGGACACCATATATTTT.

The chain has TRBV5-4 and TRBJ2-1; 8 bases fit TRBD2. The V gene end was trimmed by 4 bases and the J gene end by 6 bases; junction bases not matched to a gene: 0. The length of the CDR3 is 12 residues. Germline values: CDR1 SGHNT, CDR2 YYREEE (reference sequence). In nucleotides, the CDR3 is TGTGCCAGCAGCGGGACTAGCAATGAGCAGTTCTTC. This encodes CASSGTSNEQFF.

DNA for the CDR3: TGTGCCAGCTCACCAGGGACAGGGCTTGAAGCTTTCTTT. Translation gives CASSPGTGLEAFF. The chain is built from TRBV18 and TRBJ1-1; 9 bases are a match to TRBD1. CDR1 is KGHSH and CDR2 is LQKENI in the germline V gene. The V segment lost 2 bases and the J segment 7 bases; nucleotides outside the gene matches: 2. The CDR3 length is 13 residues.

The chain recombines TRBV27 with TRBJ2-1; tentatively, D is TRBD1 (6 bases). The germline V gene encodes CDR1 MNHEY and CDR2 SMNVEV (reference sequence). The CDR3 extends over 15 amino acids. V was cut by 3 bases and J by 2 bases, with 11 bases left in between. The CDR3 DNA is TGTGCCAGCAGTTTTGCCGGGACACCCTACAATGAGCAGTTCTTC. Protein sequence: CASSFAGTPYNEQFF.

This chain uses TRBV6-1 with TRBJ1-1; D may be TRBD1 (5 bases). Trimming stripped 8 bases from V and 0 bases from J, with 10 bases between. The CDR3 spans 13 residues. Germline CDR1 and CDR2: MNHNS and SASEGT. The CDR3, as DNA: TGTGCCAGCGCGACAGACATGAACACTGAAGCTTTCTTT. Translating gives CASATDMNTEAFF.

The chain carries TRBV6-5 and TRBJ2-3; TRBD1 agrees at 10 bases. V lost 7 bases to trimming and J lost 3 bases; unmatched junction nucleotides: 7. Germline-derived CDR1 and CDR2 are MNHEY and SVGAGI. This CDR3 is built from 15 residues. CDR3: CASTETGGATDTQYF. The CDR3 coding sequence is TGTGCCAGCACAGAGACAGGGGGCGCAACAGATACGCAGTATTTT.